This TCR beta chain was sequenced in a study of blood T cells in healthy people across ages. Germline CDR1 reads SGHTS; CDR2 reads YDEGEE. J lost 7 bases, V lost 4 bases, and 5 bases had no gene match. The CDR3 loop spans 15 amino acids. Study results and caveats: Bulk PBMC profiling left naive and antigen-experienced comparisons inconclusive. Naive CD4+ cell counts and diversity both ran higher in long-lived than in aged donors.

For the second PCR, which ran for about 6 to 11 cycles, a sample-barcoded 5' primer and a J-beta primer mix were used. Sequencing yielded, for each sample, at least 2.5 million paired-end reads carrying CDR3. In TCRdb, the 5' RACE reads were re-called with MiXCR into one record per CDR3 protein. The sample has about 800,000 distinct CDR3 sequences; 55% to 70% are singletons. A remark on this clonotype: The antigen remains unidentified.

This clonotype originated in a man aged 25 to 45 in good health. The sequenced material came from blood. The chain recombines TRBV5-8 with TRBJ2-7, with TRBD2 identical over 16 bases. This CDR3 reads CASSAAGLAGGEQYF. The CDR3 nucleotides read TGTGCCAGCAGCGCCGCGGGACTAGCGGGAGGGGAGCAGTACTTC.